This T cell receptor (beta chain) was documented in a study of Ad26.COV2.S vaccination and SARS-CoV-2 variants. In the study overall: Doses of Ad26.COV2.S were injected into muscle once or twice, 56 days apart. Study-wide points: The breadth of spike-specific CD8+ and CD4+ T cell responses after vaccination was reportedly substantial. Similar non-spike TCR breadth was seen in vaccine and placebo recipients. Spike-specific TCR breadth in vaccine recipients exceeded that seen in placebo recipients.

Comment on this clone: Antigen: not known.

Profiled with immunoSEQ multiplex PCR; TCRdb holds only in-frame clones, not every one. There are roughly 510,000 clones in the sample; around 88% occur only once, and more than 10% lies in the top ten. From germline, CDR1 is MDHEN and CDR2 SYDVKM. The CDR3 has 12 amino acids. Trimming took 3 bases from V and 10 from J, leaving 10 bases between them. As for treatment: around 19 received Ad26.COV2.S at low or high dose, single or two shots; 5 received placebo; per-sample allocation not given. Specimen acquisition occurred on day 63 following the initial vaccine or placebo injection. V is TRBV28 and J is TRBJ1-5, with D hard to call. This TCR was sampled from a person between 18 and 65 years old who received the Ad26.COV2.S COVID-19 vaccine or a placebo. Here the sequenced sample was peripheral blood, taken in a trial of Ad26.COV2.S vaccine versus placebo. CDR3 sequence: CASSFSGSPQHF. The CDR3, as DNA: TGTGCCAGCAGTTTCTCCGGATCACCCCAGCATTTT. Filled out from reference TRBV28 and TRBJ1-5, the complete variable domain reads DVKVTQSSRYLVKRTGEKVFLECVQDMDHENMFWYRQDPGLGLRLIYFSYDVKMKEKGDIPEGYSVSREKKERFSLILESASTNQTSMYLCASSFSGSPQHFGDGTRLSIL.